The 32 T cell receptor beta chains below come from one sample, sequenced in a study of blood T cells in healthy people across ages. The second PCR ran about 6 to 12 cycles with a sample-barcoded 5' primer and J-beta primers. Each CDR3 protein gets one entry after TCRdb re-called the 5' RACE reads with MiXCR. The data show some 1,000,000 distinct CDR3 sequences, about 23% seen once. The sample also formed part of further work on T cells of mothers and their children.

Sequencing was done on a sample of blood. These receptors were obtained from a girl aged 2-10 years in good health.

This clonotype was found a few times. J is TRBJ1-2 and V is TRBV29-1; D remains ambiguous. This CDR3 has 14 residues. The V end lost 3 bases, the J end lost 6 bases, and 17 bases lay between the germline ends. Per the germline V gene, CDR1 is SQVTM and CDR2 is ANQGSEA. CDR3: CSVEVSTRADGYTF. The CDR3 coding sequence is TGCAGCGTTGAGGTTTCGACCAGAGCGGATGGCTACACCTTC. The full variable domain, in which reference TRBV29-1 and TRBJ1-2 provide the parts outside the CDR3, is SAVISQKPSRDICQRGTSLTIQCQVDSQVTMMFWYRQQPGQSLTLIATANQGSEATYESGFVIDKFPISRPNLTFSTLTVSNMSPEDSSIYLCSVEVSTRADGYTFGSGTRLTVV.

The V gene is TRBV5-1, the J gene TRBJ2-3; 8 bases are shared with TRBD2. There are 16 residues in the CDR3. Germline V gene data show CDR1 as SGHRS and CDR2 as YFSETQ. With 4 bases clipped from V and 5 bases from J, the junction kept 12 bases outside the gene matches. The CDR3 nucleotides read TGCGCCAGCAGCCCCACGGGAGGGCCAAAGTTAGATACGCAGTATTTT. Translation: CASSPTGGPKLDTQYF.

The chain uses TRBV27 and TRBJ2-3; 7 nucleotides line up with TRBD2. The germline V gene has CDR1 MNHEY and CDR2 SMNVEV (reference sequence). V lost 8 bases to trimming and J lost 7 bases; unmatched junction nucleotides: 15. The CDR3 loop spans 15 amino acids. In DNA form, the CDR3 reads TGTGCCAGCTGCTCTCGGGGAGGGATTGGAAATACGCAGTATTTT. It is translated as CASCSRGGIGNTQYF.

This clonotype was counted between two and nine times. The chain uses TRBV7-9 and TRBJ2-3, with 9 bases that match TRBD2. The V gene's germline CDR1 is SEHNR and CDR2 FQNEAQ (reference sequence). V shed 4 bases, J shed 4 bases, and the junction held 3 bases outside the gene matches. The CDR3 runs to 14 residues. CDR3 sequence reads: CASSSAGGADTQYF. DNA of the CDR3: TGTGCCAGCAGCTCAGCGGGAGGAGCAGATACGCAGTATTTT.

This clonotype turned up a few times. The junction shows a germline mismatch at one end, possibly a read error. The chain's CDR3 is CASSGQEGRNSPLHF. The DNA for the CDR3 is TGCGCCAGCAGCGGCCAGGAGGGCCGGAATTCACCTCTCCACTTT. V usage is TRBV5-1 and J usage is TRBJ1-6; D is unresolved. The CDR3 covers 15 residues. Germline V gives CDR1 SGHRS, CDR2 YFSETQ.

The chain uses TRBV9 and TRBJ1-1, with TRBD1 matching 7 bases. The CDR3 covers 13 residues. Germline CDR1 reads SGDLS; CDR2 reads YYNGEE. After removal of 0 bases from V and 6 bases from J, the junction contained 2 bases not matched to a gene. The CDR3 coding sequence is TGTGCCAGCAGCGTAGCCGGGACAGCTGAAGCTTTCTTT. Translating gives CASSVAGTAEAFF.

The table lists this clonotype with a few counts. Sequence at one end of the junction differs from germline and may be a read error. The rearrangement joins TRBV6-5 to TRBJ2-7; 7 bases agree with TRBD1. The germline V gene encodes CDR1 MNHEY and CDR2 SVGAGI. The CDR3 loop spans 13 amino acids. CDR3 region: CASSARQGYERYF. The CDR3 region has the DNA TGTGCCAGCAGCGCCCGACAGGGCTACGAGCGGTACTTC.

This clonotype was seen a handful of times. The chain couples TRBV6-2 or TRBV6-3 to TRBJ1-2, with TRBD1 as a possible D gene (5 bases). Germline CDR1 and CDR2: MNHEY and SVGEGT. Trimming pared 3 bases from V and 6 bases from J, leaving 14 bases between. CDR3 length: 14 residues. CDR3 sequence (DNA): TGTGCCAGCAGTTATGGGGCCAGCAAGAATGGCTACACCTTC. It encodes CASSYGASKNGYTF.

This clonotype was observed a handful of times. The chain carries TRBV20-1 and TRBJ2-1; 10 nucleotides match TRBD1. The closer fit of TRBJ2-5 to the DNA end suggests the J call may be wrong. The CDR3 runs 16 residues. CDR1 and CDR2 from the germline V gene are DFQATT and SNEGSKA (reference sequence). The DNA of the CDR3 is TGCAGTGCTAGAGATCTTAGGGGACAGGGGAAAGAGACCCAGTACTTC. Translated: CSARDLRGQGKETQYF.

The chain joins TRBV15 to TRBJ2-3; D gene ambiguous. The germline CDR1 and CDR2 sequences are LNHNV and YYDKDF (reference sequence). Trimming left V 0 bases short and J 6 bases short, with 4 bases between. CDR3 size: 12 residues. The CDR3 DNA is TGTGCCACCAGCAGAGATATTGATACGCAGTATTTT. This gives the protein CATSRDIDTQYF.

This clonotype was detected a few times. The chain employs TRBV20-1 and TRBJ1-4, with D unclear. V lost 5 bases and J lost 0, with 16 bases in between. The CDR3 is 16 amino acids. Germline loops: CDR1 DFQATT, CDR2 SNEGSKA (reference sequence). Written as DNA, the CDR3 is TGCAGTGCTCCCTCCGGCAGCCGTGCAACTAATGAAAAACTGTTTTTT. Translated, it gives CSAPSGSRATNEKLFF.

V gene TRBV7-2 combines with J gene TRBJ2-5; TRBD2 matches at 9 bases. The J call may be incorrect, as the DNA end agrees better with TRBJ2-7. Germline CDR1 and CDR2: SGHTA and FQGNSA. This CDR3 contains 15 residues. For the CDR3, the DNA is TGTGCCAGCAGCCTCCTGGCTAGCGGGGTAGACGAGCAGTACTTC. It is translated as CASSLLASGVDEQYF.

This clonotype was recorded a few times. The J gene is TRBJ2-7, the V gene TRBV20-1, with D tentatively TRBD1 (6 bases). The CDR3 totals 13 residues. Germline CDR1 reads DFQATT; CDR2 reads SNEGSKA (reference sequence). V shed 6 bases and J shed 5 bases, with 17 bases lying between them. In DNA, the CDR3 is TGCAGTGCCCTGACAGGAGAGAGGGACGAGCAGTACTTC. Translated: CSALTGERDEQYF.

This chain links TRBV5-1 with TRBJ2-1; 12 bases fit TRBD2. The germline CDR1 and CDR2 sequences are SGHRS and YFSETQ. The V and J ends lost 4 bases and 8 bases, in that order; junction bases with no gene match: 10. The CDR3 contains 16 residues. The CDR3 here is CASSLLAGGPLDEQFF. CDR3 nucleotides: TGCGCCAGCAGCCTCCTAGCGGGGGGGCCTCTCGATGAGCAGTTCTTC.

V gene TRBV5-5 combines with J gene TRBJ2-1; D might be TRBD1 (5 bases). This CDR3 has 16 amino acids. Trimming shortened V by 2 bases and J by 0 bases, and 12 bases separated the two germline ends. CDR1 is SGHKS and CDR2 is YYEKEE in the germline V gene (reference sequence). CDR3 amino acids: CASSLTTDLSYNEQFF. Here the CDR3 DNA reads TGTGCCAGCAGCTTAACGACAGACCTCTCCTACAATGAGCAGTTCTTC. The complete variable domain, with remaining parts taken from reference TRBV5-5 and TRBJ2-1, reads DAGVTQSPTHLIKTRGQQVTLRCSPISGHKSVSWYQQVLGQGPQFIFQYYEKEERGRGNFPDRFSARQFPNYSSELNVNALLLGDSALYLCASSLTTDLSYNEQFFGPGTRLTVL.

This clonotype was counted between two and nine times. The rearrangement joins TRBV15 to TRBJ2-1; D is ambiguous. The ends were cut back, 3 bases at V and 8 bases at J, with 11 bases in the middle. Germline CDR1 is LNHNV and CDR2 is YYDKDF (reference sequence). The CDR3 covers 13 residues. CDR3 residues: CATSSYLVDEQFF. The CDR3 DNA reads TGTGCCACCAGCAGTTATTTGGTTGATGAGCAGTTCTTC.

The chain couples TRBV5-1 to TRBJ1-1; D perhaps matches TRBD1 (6 bases). The CDR3 contains 14 residues. CDR1 and CDR2 from the germline V gene are SGHRS and YFSETQ. The germline V and J ends were trimmed by 4 bases and 1 base, with 11 bases remaining between them. CDR3: CASSQSTGNTEAFF. In nucleotides, the CDR3 is TGCGCCAGCAGCCAATCGACAGGGAACACTGAAGCTTTCTTT. Supplemented by reference TRBV5-1 and TRBJ1-1, the full variable domain reads KAGVTQTPRYLIKTRGQQVTLSCSPISGHRSVSWYQQTPGQGLQFLFEYFSETQRNKGNFPGRFSGRQFSNSRSEMNVSTLELGDSALYLCASSQSTGNTEAFFGQGTRLTVV.

CDR3 sequence reads: CASREQGDYGYTF. The DNA for the CDR3 is TGTGCCAGCAGAGAACAGGGAGACTATGGCTACACCTTC. The chain links TRBV6-1 to TRBJ1-2; D is possibly TRBD1 (6 bases). Germline V gene data show CDR1 as MNHNS and CDR2 as SASEGT. The CDR3 covers 13 residues. The V end was cut by 6 bases, the J end by 3 bases, with 11 bases between.

V gene TRBV29-1 combines with J gene TRBJ1-1; D not resolved. V shed 4 bases and J shed 3 bases, with 15 bases lying between them. The CDR3 runs 14 residues. Germline CDR1 is SQVTM and CDR2 is ANQGSEA. For the CDR3, the DNA is TGCAGCGTTGTGCAGGCGTCGGTGGACACTGAAGCTTTCTTT. As protein: CSVVQASVDTEAFF. Full variable domain (outside the CDR3, taken from reference TRBV29-1 and TRBJ1-1): SAVISQKPSRDICQRGTSLTIQCQVDSQVTMMFWYRQQPGQSLTLIATANQGSEATYESGFVIDKFPISRPNLTFSTLTVSNMSPEDSSIYLCSVVQASVDTEAFFGQGTRLTVV.

The sample holds a few counts of this clonotype. The chain employs TRBV12-3 or TRBV12-4 and TRBJ1-2, with D possibly TRBD1 on 5 matching bases. This CDR3 region has 12 residues. Trimming took 6 bases from V and 12 from J, leaving 17 bases between them. CDR3 loop: CASRRGSWVHTF. The CDR3 nucleotides are TGTGCCAGCAGGAGGGGAAGCTGGGTACACACCTTC.

The chain is built from TRBV3-1 and TRBJ1-6; D unresolved. Per the germline V gene, CDR1 is LGHDT and CDR2 is YNNKEL (reference sequence). The CDR3 covers 15 residues. The germline V and J ends were trimmed by 1 base and 0 bases, with 4 bases remaining between them. The chain's CDR3 is CASSQVRSYNSPLHF. The CDR3 DNA is TGTGCCAGCAGCCAAGTACGCTCCTATAATTCACCCCTCCACTTT.

This chain links TRBV12-3 or TRBV12-4 with TRBJ1-3; possibly TRBD1 for D (5 bases). This CDR3 is 15 amino acids long. V lost 5 bases to trimming and J lost 4 bases, with 15 bases between them. This CDR3 is CASSRGTDPGNTIYF. DNA of the CDR3: TGTGCCAGCAGTCGCGGGACTGATCCGGGAAACACCATATATTTT.

This clonotype occurred a few times. The CDR3 DNA reads as TGTGCCAGTAGTATAGATTCGGATGAGCAGTTCTTC. It codes for CASSIDSDEQFF. This chain connects TRBV19 to TRBJ2-5; the D is unclear. Near its end, the DNA agrees better with TRBJ2-1, so the J call may be wrong. The CDR3 is made up of 12 amino acids. CDR1 and CDR2 from the germline V gene are LNHDA and SQIVND (reference sequence).

In its sample, this clonotype was seen a few times. The CDR3 is CASSGHRVGYGYTF. Written as DNA, the CDR3 is TGTGCCAGCAGCGGCCACAGGGTAGGGTATGGCTACACCTTC. The rearrangement uses TRBV9 and TRBJ1-2; D may be TRBD1 (6 bases). The V gene's germline CDR1 is SGDLS and CDR2 YYNGEE. The CDR3 runs 14 residues. Between the trimmed V and J ends, which lost 3 bases and 5 bases, there was a span of 14 bases.

The sample holds a few counts of this clonotype. CDR3 loop: CASSLGLAGEDEQFF. As DNA, the CDR3 is TGTGCCAGCAGCCTAGGACTAGCAGGGGAGGATGAGCAGTTCTTC. This chain uses TRBV3-1 with TRBJ2-5; 8 bases match TRBD2. The end of the DNA fits TRBJ2-1 better, so the J call may be wrong. The CDR3 sequence is 15 residues long. Germline lookup yields CDR1 LGHDT and CDR2 YNNKEL (reference sequence).

This chain uses TRBV19 with TRBJ1-2; weak D call: TRBD1 (6 bases). The CDR3 runs 13 residues. Trimming took off 4 bases at V and 5 bases at J, with 11 bases between the two ends. Germline V gene data show CDR1 as LNHDA and CDR2 as SQIVND (reference sequence). CDR3: CASSTGTQYGYTF. The CDR3 nucleotides read TGTGCCAGTAGTACTGGGACACAGTATGGCTACACCTTC.

This clonotype was observed a handful of times. This chain connects TRBV5-1 to TRBJ2-1, with a possible D match to TRBD2 (5 bases). Germline lookup yields CDR1 SGHRS and CDR2 YFSETQ. V lost 4 bases and J 2 bases, leaving 7 bases between the germline ends. The CDR3 loop spans 13 amino acids. CDR3 amino acids: CASSPEAYNEQFF. The CDR3 bases are TGCGCCAGCAGCCCGGAGGCCTACAATGAGCAGTTCTTC. Full variable domain (remainder filled in from reference TRBV5-1 and TRBJ2-1): KAGVTQTPRYLIKTRGQQVTLSCSPISGHRSVSWYQQTPGQGLQFLFEYFSETQRNKGNFPGRFSGRQFSNSRSEMNVSTLELGDSALYLCASSPEAYNEQFFGPGTRLTVL.

Details on this clonotype: The junction does not match germline at one end; this may be a read error. The rearrangement joins TRBV7-7 to TRBJ2-1, with 7 bases that match TRBD1. TRBJ2-5 explains the end of the DNA better; the J call may be wrong. The CDR3 is 13 residues long. Germline V gives CDR1 SSHAT, CDR2 FNYEAQ (reference sequence). The CDR3 coding sequence is TGTGCTAGCAGCCAAGGGACAGTAGAGACCCAGTACTTC. Protein product: CASSQGTVETQYF.

This clonotype was observed once. The J gene is TRBJ1-1, the V gene TRBV28; D is unclear. V shed 3 bases and J shed 6 bases, with 8 bases lying between them. Germline V gene sequence: CDR1 MDHEN, CDR2 SYDVKM. The CDR3 totals 12 residues. The CDR3 loop is CASSFLDAEAFF. The CDR3 nucleotides are TGTGCCAGCAGTTTCTTAGACGCTGAAGCTTTCTTT.

The table lists this clonotype with a few counts. V is TRBV5-1 and J is TRBJ2-2, with D perhaps TRBD2 (7 bases). From germline, CDR1 is SGHRS and CDR2 YFSETQ. This CDR3 spans 14 amino acids. Trimming took 1 base from V and 8 from J, leaving 12 bases between them. In nucleotides, the CDR3 is TGCGCCAGCAGCTTGAACAGGGAGGGTGGGGAGCTGTTTTTT. This encodes CASSLNREGGELFF.

The chain has TRBV28 and TRBJ2-3, with unresolved D. V was pared by 6 bases and J by 2 bases, with 9 bases between. Germline CDR1 MDHEN, CDR2 SYDVKM. This CDR3 comprises 13 residues. As DNA, the CDR3 is TGTGCCAGCAGGACTGTAAACACAGATACGCAGTATTTT. Translated: CASRTVNTDTQYF. Full variable domain (rest looked up from reference TRBV28 and TRBJ2-3): DVKVTQSSRYLVKRTGEKVFLECVQDMDHENMFWYRQDPGLGLRLIYFSYDVKMKEKGDIPEGYSVSREKKERFSLILESASTNQTSMYLCASRTVNTDTQYFGPGTRLTVL.

This clonotype has a count of ten or more. The chain joins TRBV12-3 or TRBV12-4 to TRBJ2-5; D gene unclear. TRBJ2-1 matches the DNA end more closely, so the J call is doubtful. The CDR3 is 13 amino acids. CDR3 residues: CASSFVSYNEQFF. CDR3 nucleotide sequence: TGTGCCAGCAGTTTTGTTTCCTACAATGAGCAGTTCTTC.